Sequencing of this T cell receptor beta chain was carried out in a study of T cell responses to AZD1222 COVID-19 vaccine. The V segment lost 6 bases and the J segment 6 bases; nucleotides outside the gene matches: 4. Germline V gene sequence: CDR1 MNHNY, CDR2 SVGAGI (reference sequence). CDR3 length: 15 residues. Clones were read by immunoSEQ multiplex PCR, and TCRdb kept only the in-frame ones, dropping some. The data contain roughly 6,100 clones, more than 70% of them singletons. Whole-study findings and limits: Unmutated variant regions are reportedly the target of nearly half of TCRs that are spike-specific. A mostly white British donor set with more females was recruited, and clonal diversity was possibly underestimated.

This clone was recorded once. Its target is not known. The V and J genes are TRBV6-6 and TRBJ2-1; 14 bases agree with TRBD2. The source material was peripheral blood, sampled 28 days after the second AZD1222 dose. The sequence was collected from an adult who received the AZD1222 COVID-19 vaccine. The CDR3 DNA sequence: TGTGCCAGCAGGACTAGCGGGAGGGTTTCCAATGAGCAGTTCTTC. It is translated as CASRTSGRVSNEQFF.